Detailed here is one T cell receptor beta chain. Its antigen is not known. Trimming at V came to 8 bases and at J to 3 bases, leaving 5 bases not matched to a gene. Germline V lookup: CDR1 SNHLY, CDR2 FYNNEI. The CDR3 extends over 15 amino acids. The library tagged each cDNA molecule with unique molecular identifiers. Original methodology: Individual samples carried between 23,224 and 690,600 TCRs, with more than 95,000 as the median. In TCRdb, the RACE reads were re-called with MiXCR into one record per CDR3 protein. TCRdb's processing, not the authors' own work, is the source of the V and J calls. The table shows more than 95,000 distinct CDR3 sequences, with 25% to 30% occurring only once. Time point given: patch test 3, about 24 weeks after DPC sensitization. Treatment defined: therapeutic diphenylcyclopropenone sensitization with weekly scalp DPC. This record belongs to a study of human T cells and chemical hapten exposure. Study findings and constraints: The number of TCRs over 1 in 1000 frequency stayed unchanged after DPC. All donors were alopecia patients, so their immunity may differ from that of healthy people.

The starting material was whole blood, obtained in connection with sensitization to the hapten diphenylcyclopropenone (DPC). The TCR comes from a man in his forties with alopecia areata. Some clones in this sample may be carry-over from other donors' samples. The genes are TRBV2 and TRBJ2-2; 11 bases fit TRBD2. Here the CDR3 reads CASGLLAGDTGELFF. Written as DNA, the CDR3 is TGTGCCAGCGGACTACTAGCGGGAGACACCGGGGAGCTGTTTTTT. The variable domain in full, with the rest retrieved from reference TRBV2 and TRBJ2-2, is EPEVTQTPSHQVTQMGQEVILRCVPISNHLYFYWYRQILGQKVEFLVSFYNNEISEKSEIFDDQFSVERPDGSNFTLKIRSTKLEDSAMYFCASGLLAGDTGELFFGEGSRLTVL.